These 22 T cell receptor beta chains originate from one sample sequenced in a study of blood T cell repertoires in COVID-19. Data came from immunoSEQ multiplex PCR; TCRdb stores just in-frame clones and leaves some out. The repertoire includes some 74,000 clones, 65% to 85% of them detected once, and about 15% sits in the top ten. Sequencing input: peripheral blood. These receptors came from a man in his 70s with active or convalescent COVID-19.

This chain connects TRBV6-1 to TRBJ1-2; 9 bases align to TRBD1. V dropped 0 bases and J dropped 4; count of bases not matched to a gene: 12. Germline lookup yields CDR1 MNHNS and CDR2 SASEGT. CDR3 length: 18 residues. The CDR3 DNA reads as TGTGCCAGCAGTGAAGCGAGCGTGGGGGACAGGGACTCCTATGGCTACACCTTC. Its protein product is CASSEASVGDRDSYGYTF.

This sequence joins TRBV5-1 and TRBJ2-7, with 11 bases matching TRBD2. Germline assignment: CDR1 SGHRS and CDR2 YFSETQ. This CDR3 has 15 residues. After removal of 2 bases from V and 3 bases from J, the junction contained 4 bases not matched to a gene. CDR3: CASSLGTSGNYEQYF. CDR3 nucleotides: TGCGCCAGCAGCTTAGGGACTAGCGGAAACTACGAGCAGTACTTC.

The chain joins TRBV7-8 to TRBJ1-2; 9 bases fit TRBD1. The CDR3 has 12 residues. Germline CDR1 reads SGHVS; CDR2 reads FQNEAQ. Germline trimming cut 7 bases from V and 8 bases from J; bases unmatched to any gene: 5. CDR3 amino acids: CASNDRGNGYTF. DNA of the CDR3: TGTGCCAGCAACGACAGGGGGAACGGCTACACCTTC.

The genes are TRBV9 and TRBJ2-5, with TRBD2 as a possible D gene (6 bases). CDR3 length: 13 amino acids. Germline CDR1 reads SGDLS; CDR2 reads YYNGEE. V lost 5 bases and J 5 bases, leaving 13 bases between the germline ends. Here the CDR3 DNA reads TGTGCCAGCAGTTCGGGGGTAGGCGAGACCCAGTACTTC. Translation: CASSSGVGETQYF.

V and J are TRBV3-1 (or the pseudogene TRBV3-2) and TRBJ1-6; a weak D match, TRBD1 (5 bases). V dropped 4 bases and J dropped 9 bases, with 13 bases sitting between them. The CDR3 loop spans 14 amino acids. Germline V gives CDR1 LGHDT, CDR2 YNNKEL (reference sequence). CDR3 in amino acids: CASSLRLGASPLHF. In DNA form, the CDR3 reads TGTGCCAGCAGCCTCCGTCTTGGGGCTTCACCCCTCCACTTT.

The chain combines TRBV5-1 with TRBJ2-7, with a possible D match to TRBD1 (6 bases). The CDR3 contains 14 residues. Deletions cut 4 bases from V and 2 bases from J, with 13 bases between. From germline, CDR1 is SGHRS and CDR2 YFSETQ. The CDR3 coding sequence is TGCGCCAGCAGCAACAGACAGGACCCCTACGAGCAGTACTTC. Its protein product is CASSNRQDPYEQYF.

This chain uses TRBV11-2 with TRBJ1-2; 7 bases are a match to TRBD1. V trimming: 0 bases; J trimming: 9 bases; junction bases outside the gene matches: 4. The CDR3 has 13 residues. Germline V gene lookup returns CDR1 SGHAT and CDR2 FQNNGV. CDR3 protein: CASSLEPGGSYTF. The CDR3 nucleotides are TGTGCCAGCAGCTTAGAGCCAGGGGGAAGCTACACCTTC.

The chain has TRBV24-1 and TRBJ1-2, with D possibly being TRBD1 (5 bases). Between the trimmed V and J ends, which lost 3 bases and 4 bases, there was a span of 14 bases. Germline V lookup: CDR1 KGHDR, CDR2 SFDVKD. The CDR3 is 15 amino acids. The CDR3 DNA follows: TGTGCCACCAGTGATGTTTTCACAGGTTTCTATGGCTACACCTTC. Protein sequence: CATSDVFTGFYGYTF.

This chain connects TRBV6-5 to TRBJ2-7; D unresolved. This CDR3 contains 13 residues. Germline-derived CDR1 and CDR2 are MNHEY and SVGAGI. V lost 4 bases and J lost 6, with 13 bases in between. The CDR3 sequence: CASSFESPTEQYF. Written as DNA, the CDR3 is TGTGCCAGCAGTTTTGAGTCCCCCACCGAGCAGTACTTC.

The V gene is TRBV3-1 (or the pseudogene TRBV3-2), the J gene TRBJ2-2; a weak D match, TRBD1 (7 bases). This CDR3 region has 17 residues. The V and J ends lost 2 bases and 4 bases respectively, with 17 bases between them. Germline V gene data show CDR1 as LGHDT and CDR2 as YNNKEL (reference sequence). The CDR3 DNA reads as TGTGCCAGCAGCCAACGACTAGGGGGCAAACTCACCGGGGAGCTGTTTTTT. It codes for CASSQRLGGKLTGELFF.

The table lists this clone with a count of one. The chain uses TRBV10-2 and TRBJ1-4; 7 bases are a match to TRBD1. Germline V CDR1 and CDR2: WSHSY, SAAADI. The CDR3 has 12 residues. Unmatched junction bases numbered 4, after V lost 8 bases and J lost 7 bases. DNA for the CDR3: TGCGCCAGCGGAGACAGGGCTGAAAAACTGTTTTTT. Protein product: CASGDRAEKLFF.

The chain is built from TRBV2 and TRBJ1-5; D uncertain. Germline CDR1 is SNHLY and CDR2 is FYNNEI. Trimming removed 7 bases at V and 4 bases at J, with 11 bases between. This CDR3 spans 13 amino acids. This chain's CDR3 is CASNKEKNQPQHF. The CDR3 DNA follows: TGTGCCAGCAATAAGGAGAAGAATCAGCCCCAGCATTTT.

The rearrangement uses TRBV30 and TRBJ2-3, with D hard to call. The CDR3 runs to 13 residues. V gave up 1 base and J gave up 7 bases, with 12 bases separating them. Germline loops: CDR1 GTSNPN, CDR2 SVGIG (reference sequence). In DNA form, the CDR3 reads TGTGCCTGGAGTGATCCGGTGGTTTATACGCAGTATTTT. Protein sequence: CAWSDPVVYTQYF.

The V gene is TRBV12-3 or TRBV12-4, the J gene TRBJ2-4; 7 bases align to TRBD1. The ends lost 6 bases at V and 7 bases at J; junction bases unmatched: 6. The CDR3 runs 13 residues. CDR3: CASSNTGENIQYF. In nucleotides, the CDR3 is TGTGCCAGCAGCAATACAGGGGAGAACATTCAGTACTTC.

This chain uses TRBV5-6 with TRBJ2-3, with 9 nucleotides matching TRBD2. The CDR3 totals 19 residues. Germline V CDR1 and CDR2: SGHDT, YYEEEE. The V segment lost 3 bases and the J segment 7 bases; nucleotides outside the gene matches: 21. CDR3 residues: CASSYPYTAGGRQRNTQYF. DNA of the CDR3: TGTGCCAGCAGCTACCCGTACACTGCGGGGGGGCGACAACGGAATACGCAGTATTTT.

The V call is TRBV11-2, the J call TRBJ2-3, with no clear D. V was trimmed by 6 bases and J by 4 bases, leaving 17 bases between them. Per the germline V gene, CDR1 is SGHAT and CDR2 is FQNNGV. CDR3 length: 15 residues. The CDR3 nucleotides are TGTGCCAGCAGTTCCCCACCCAGTGTCTCAGATACGCAGTATTTT. Translated, it gives CASSSPPSVSDTQYF. Variable domain in full (rest from reference TRBV11-2 and TRBJ2-3): EAGVAQSPRYKIIEKRQSVAFWCNPISGHATLYWYQQILGQGPKLLIQFQNNGVVDDSQLPKDRFSAERLKGVDSTLKIQPAKLEDSAVYLCASSSPPSVSDTQYFGPGTRLTVL.

This clone was detected a few times. J is TRBJ1-5 and V is TRBV19; D unclear. There are 12 residues in the CDR3. V lost 5 bases, J lost 11 bases, and 13 bases lay in between. Germline V gene sequence: CDR1 LNHDA, CDR2 SQIVND (reference sequence). The CDR3 sequence is CASSPRNVAQHF. The CDR3 DNA reads TGTGCCAGTAGTCCCCGTAATGTCGCCCAGCATTTT. Full variable domain (missing parts from reference TRBV19 and TRBJ1-5): DGGITQSPKYLFRKEGQNVTLSCEQNLNHDAMYWYRQDPGQGLRLIYYSQIVNDFQKGDIAEGYSVSREKKESFPLTVTSAQKNPTAFYLCASSPRNVAQHFGDGTRLSIL.

The V and J genes are TRBV6-1 and TRBJ2-7; D is perhaps TRBD2 (5 bases). V was cut by 3 bases and J by 5 bases, with 23 bases left in between. The length of the CDR3 is 17 residues. Per germline, CDR1 MNHNS and CDR2 SASEGT. The CDR3 sequence: CASSDFVSAGELHEQYF. CDR3 in DNA: TGTGCCAGCAGTGACTTCGTTAGCGCCGGGGAACTACACGAGCAGTACTTC.

This CDR3 is CACTKNRNTEAFF. The CDR3, as DNA: TGTGCCTGCACCAAAAACAGAAACACTGAAGCTTTCTTT. J is TRBJ1-1 and V is TRBV30; D uncertain. The length of the CDR3 is 13 residues. Trimming removed 6 bases at V and 2 bases at J, with 13 bases between. Germline CDR1 reads GTSNPN; CDR2 reads SVGIG (reference sequence).

The chain employs TRBV10-3 and TRBJ2-7; 7 nucleotides agree with TRBD1. CDR1 ENHRY and CDR2 SYGVKD come from the germline V gene. The CDR3 has 11 residues. V was pared by 10 bases and J by 3 bases, with 3 bases of the junction left unmatched. DNA of the CDR3: TGTGCCACCGGGACAGTCTACGAGCAGTACTTC. This encodes CATGTVYEQYF.

The sample holds one count of this clone. The gene calls are TRBV11-2 and TRBJ2-4; TRBD2 aligns across 10 bases. With V trimmed by 1 base and J by 9 bases, 9 bases remained unmatched. The germline gives CDR1 SGHAT, CDR2 FQNNGV. The CDR3 length is 16 residues. CDR3 sequence reads: CASSLGEAGGRTIQYF. The CDR3 nucleotides read TGTGCCAGCAGCTTAGGGGAAGCGGGAGGGCGAACCATTCAGTACTTC.

The V gene is TRBV11-2, the J gene TRBJ1-5; the D gene is possibly TRBD1 (6 bases). In germline, CDR1 is SGHAT, CDR2 FQNNGV. The CDR3 totals 16 residues. V gave up 2 bases and J gave up 4 bases, with 15 bases separating them. CDR3 in amino acids: CASSLSLVRGNQPQHF. CDR3 nucleotides: TGTGCCAGCAGCTTATCTTTGGTAAGGGGGAATCAGCCCCAGCATTTT. The entire variable domain, with the rest obtained from reference TRBV11-2 and TRBJ1-5, is as follows: EAGVAQSPRYKIIEKRQSVAFWCNPISGHATLYWYQQILGQGPKLLIQFQNNGVVDDSQLPKDRFSAERLKGVDSTLKIQPAKLEDSAVYLCASSLSLVRGNQPQHFGDGTRLSIL.